The 15 T cell receptor beta chains presented below share a single source sample, sequenced in a study. TCRdb re-derived calls from the RT-PCR reads in MiXCR, one entry per CDR3 protein. Among some 5,900 distinct CDR3 sequences, approximately 90% were seen once, and the ten largest hold roughly 8%. The sequenced sample consisted of memory CD4+ T cells from blood. The origin of the receptors is a female donor in good health, serving as a healthy control.

With respect to this clonotype: The library was built for alpha chains, so this beta chain is an off-target read and its size means little. The rearrangement uses TRBV12-3 or TRBV12-4 and TRBJ2-3, with TRBD2 matching 7 bases. This CDR3 is built from 17 residues. Trimming cost V 6 bases and J 1 base; bases outside gene matches: 13. The CDR3 protein is CASSAKLAQKRTDTQYF. CDR3 DNA sequence: TGTGCCAGCAGCGCGAAACTAGCGCAAAAGCGCACAGATACGCAGTATTTT.

Comment on this clonotype: This beta chain is a stray sequence in a library constructed for alpha chains; its clone size is not meaningful. The chain links TRBV7-9 to TRBJ2-7; D possibly matches TRBD1 or TRBD2 (5 bases each). The CDR3 loop spans 14 amino acids. The V gene's germline CDR1 is SEHNR and CDR2 FQNEAQ (reference sequence). V lost 6 bases and J 4 bases, leaving 16 bases between the germline ends. The CDR3 loop is CASSQGDPVYEQYF. In nucleotides, the CDR3 is TGTGCCAGCAGTCAAGGGGACCCAGTATACGAGCAGTACTTC.

Turning to this clonotype: This beta chain is an unintended read in a library built for alpha chains; its size means little. The chain links TRBV7-2 to TRBJ1-6; no clear D. The germline gives CDR1 SGHTA, CDR2 FQGNSA. The CDR3 totals 15 residues. The V and J ends lost 2 bases and 8 bases respectively, with 13 bases between them. CDR3 bases: TGTGCCAGCAGCTTACTCAGCATCGATCATTCACCCCTCCACTTT. It codes for CASSLLSIDHSPLHF. Together with reference TRBV7-2 and TRBJ1-6, the CDR3 gives the full variable domain: GAGVSQSPSNKVTEKGKDVELRCDPISGHTALYWYRQSLGQGLEFLIYFQGNSAPDKSGLPSDRFSAERTGGSVSTLTIQRTQQEDSAVYLCASSLLSIDHSPLHFGNGTRLTVT.

Remarks on this clonotype: This beta chain is an unintended read in a library built for alpha chains; its size means little. This rearrangement joins TRBV5-1 to TRBJ2-5, with 8 bases fitting TRBD1. Per germline, CDR1 SGHRS and CDR2 YFSETQ. V was pared by 0 bases and J by 5 bases, with 6 bases of the junction left unmatched. The CDR3 covers 15 residues. This CDR3 reads CASSLGQGSGETQYF. The CDR3 DNA is TGCGCCAGCAGCTTGGGACAGGGGAGTGGCGAGACCCAGTACTTC. Variable domain in full (rest from reference TRBV5-1 and TRBJ2-5): KAGVTQTPRYLIKTRGQQVTLSCSPISGHRSVSWYQQTPGQGLQFLFEYFSETQRNKGNFPGRFSGRQFSNSRSEMNVSTLELGDSALYLCASSLGQGSGETQYFGPGTRLLVL.

As for this clonotype: A library made for alpha chains picked up this beta chain off target, so its size means little. This chain links TRBV20-1 with TRBJ2-1; no clear D. The V gene lost 0 bases and the J gene lost 3 bases, with 15 bases spanning the gap. The germline gives CDR1 DFQATT, CDR2 SNEGSKA (reference sequence). The CDR3 consists of 16 residues. CDR3 region: CSARDVSRTLYNEQFF. The CDR3 DNA follows: TGCAGTGCTAGAGATGTGTCACGGACCCTCTACAATGAGCAGTTCTTC.

As for this clonotype: With the library built for alpha chains, this beta chain is off target and its frequency is not meaningful. This CDR3 reads CASSVPPYSNQPQHF. CDR3 nucleotides: TGTGCCAGTAGCGTCCCTCCTTATAGCAATCAGCCCCAGCATTTT. The V gene is TRBV19, the J gene TRBJ1-5; D is undetermined. The CDR3 loop spans 15 amino acids. V was pared by 6 bases and J by 0 bases, with 12 bases between. The germline V gene has CDR1 LNHDA and CDR2 SQIVND (reference sequence).

Worth noting for this clonotype: For a library built for alpha chains, this beta chain is a stray read; little rests on its size. The chain has TRBV24-1 and TRBJ1-5; TRBD1 aligns across 11 bases. This CDR3 is 15 amino acids long. Germline trimming cut 2 bases from V and 5 bases from J; bases unmatched to any gene: 1. Germline V lookup: CDR1 KGHDR, CDR2 SFDVKD. The CDR3 DNA reads as TGTGCCACCAGTGATTCGGACAGGGGGCATCAGCCCCAGCATTTT. It yields the protein CATSDSDRGHQPQHF.

Regarding this clonotype: This beta chain is an unintended read in a library built for alpha chains; its size means little. Here the CDR3 DNA reads TGCAGTGCTAGAGATCATAAGCGACTCGACGAGCAGTACTTC. This gives the protein CSARDHKRLDEQYF. V and J are TRBV20-1 and TRBJ2-7; D gene unclear. The germline V gene encodes CDR1 DFQATT and CDR2 SNEGSKA (reference sequence). CDR3 length equals 14 residues. The germline V and J ends were trimmed by 0 bases and 5 bases, with 14 bases remaining between them.

A word on this clonotype: This beta chain turned up in a library designed for alpha chains; as an off-target read, its abundance says little. This rearrangement joins TRBV12-3 or TRBV12-4 to TRBJ1-1; maybe TRBD1 (5 bases). V gave up 4 bases and J gave up 0 bases, with 6 bases separating them. The CDR3 length is 13 residues. The CDR3 coding sequence is TGTGCCAGCAGTTCGGGACTGAACACTGAAGCTTTCTTT. The encoded protein is CASSSGLNTEAFF.

Comment on this clonotype: Because the library targeted alpha chains, this beta chain is an off-target read whose size means little. The genes are TRBV30 and TRBJ2-1; D gene unclear. V was trimmed by 3 bases and J by 3 bases, leaving 6 bases between them. This CDR3 spans 12 amino acids. Germline-derived CDR1 and CDR2 are GTSNPN and SVGIG (reference sequence). Written as DNA, the CDR3 is TGTGCCTGGAGGGGTTACTACAATGAGCAGTTCTTC. Its translation is CAWRGYYNEQFF. The whole variable domain, filled in from reference TRBV30 and TRBJ2-1, reads SQTIHQWPATLVQPVGSPLSLECTVEGTSNPNLYWYRQAAGRGLQLLFYSVGIGQISSEVPQNLSASRPQDRQFILSSKKLLLSDSGFYLCAWRGYYNEQFFGPGTRLTVL.

Concerning this clonotype itself: Within a library made for alpha chains, this beta chain is off target, and its count is uninformative. The chain links TRBV6-1 to TRBJ2-1, with 10 bases aligning to TRBD2. Germline assignment: CDR1 MNHNS and CDR2 SASEGT. The length of the CDR3 is 13 residues. V gave up 3 bases and J gave up 15 bases; unmatched junction bases: 8. The DNA of the CDR3 is TGTGCCAGCAGTGAGAGCGGGGGGGCCCTCCCGTTCTTC. Translated: CASSESGGALPFF.

In the case of this clonotype: This beta chain is a stray read from a library made for alpha chains; its abundance is not meaningful. The V gene is TRBV6-1, the J gene TRBJ1-1; possibly TRBD1 for D (5 bases). V lost 5 bases and J lost 3, with 10 bases in between. The germline V gene encodes CDR1 MNHNS and CDR2 SASEGT. This CDR3 has 13 residues. DNA for the CDR3: TGTGCCAGCAGTCGGCAGGGATACACTGAAGCTTTCTTT. The encoded protein is CASSRQGYTEAFF.

In the case of this clonotype: Because the library targeted alpha chains, this beta chain is an off-target read whose size means little. The J gene is TRBJ2-1, the V gene TRBV6-1, with 10 positions matching TRBD2. Germline V gene lookup returns CDR1 MNHNS and CDR2 SASEGT. Trimming took 6 bases from V and 0 from J; bases not matched to a gene: 8. This CDR3 region has 17 residues. The CDR3 is CASSRTSGTSSYNEQFF. The CDR3 DNA follows: TGTGCCAGCAGCCGGACTAGCGGAACGAGCTCCTACAATGAGCAGTTCTTC.

In regard to this clonotype: For a library built for alpha chains, this beta chain is a stray read; little rests on its size. The rearrangement links TRBV20-1 to TRBJ2-5, with TRBD2 matching over 11 bases. The ends lost 4 bases at V and 0 bases at J; junction bases unmatched: 4. CDR3 length: 15 residues. Germline CDR1 and CDR2: DFQATT and SNEGSKA (reference sequence). The CDR3 nucleotides are TGCAGTGCTACGCCGACTAGCGGGGACCAAGAGACCCAGTACTTC. Translating it yields CSATPTSGDQETQYF.

This clonotype appeared once. This beta chain appears as a stray read in a library generated for alpha chains; its size is not informative. The chain couples TRBV20-1 to TRBJ2-3, with 8 bases fitting TRBD2. J lost 1 base, V lost 6 bases, and 3 bases had no gene match. This CDR3 has 13 amino acids. Per the germline V gene, CDR1 is DFQATT and CDR2 is SNEGSKA (reference sequence). CDR3 in DNA: TGCAGTGCCGCGACTAGCGGCACAGATACGCAGTATTTT. It specifies CSAATSGTDTQYF.